Listed below are T cell receptor beta chains from one sample, sequenced in a study of T cell responses to AZD1222 COVID-19 vaccine. Profiled with immunoSEQ multiplex PCR; TCRdb holds only in-frame clones, not every one. The data hold around 100,000 clones, with around nine tenths observed a single time. This material consisted of peripheral blood, taken on day 0 of AZD1222 vaccination. The receptors were gathered from an adult in good health. The CDR3 runs from the conserved cysteine through the conserved F or W. D genes are given only for firm matches. Only some rows state a clone size, as once, few, many or a class for expanded clones.

j_gene	v_gene	d_gene	abundance	CDR3nt	CDR3aa
TRBJ2-5	TRBV6-6	.	.	TGTGCCAGCAGTTACTTAGAGACCCAGTACTTC	CASSYLETQYF
TRBJ1-4	TRBV6-6	.	.	TGTGCCAGCAGTTACTCGTCTGGCATCGATGAAAAACTGTTTTTT	CASSYSSGIDEKLFF
TRBJ2-3	TRBV5-1	.	.	TGCGCCAGCAGCTTGGCCCCGCGGGTGGATACGCAGTATTTT	CASSLAPRVDTQYF
TRBJ1-1	TRBV7-2	.	.	TGTGCCAGCAGCCTTACAGAGAACACTGAAGCTTTCTTT	CASSLTENTEAFF
TRBJ2-1	TRBV6-2/TRBV6-3	TRBD2	.	TGTGCCAGCAGTTACACCGGGACTAGCGGGGGGGCGGAGTTCTTC	CASSYTGTSGGAEFF
TRBJ1-2	TRBV3-1/TRBV3-2	TRBD1	once	TGTGCCAGCAGCCTCGCCCCACAGGGGGTCGGCTACACCTTC	CASSLAPQGVGYTF
TRBJ2-1	TRBV3-1/TRBV3-2	.	.	TGTGCCAGCAGCCAAGCTGGGGGTGGGTTTGGTGAGCAGTTCTTC	CASSQAGGGFGEQFF
TRBJ1-2	TRBV4-2	.	.	TGTGCCAGCAGCCACGGCCCCAATCCAGGCGCCTATGGCTACACCTTC	CASSHGPNPGAYGYTF
TRBJ1-2	TRBV5-5	.	.	TGTGCCAGCAGCCCCACAGGGATCCTGGGCTATGGCTACACCTTC	CASSPTGILGYGYTF
TRBJ1-4	TRBV30	.	.	TGTGCCTGGAGTGGCGGCGGGAGCCCTAATGAAAAACTGTTTTTT	CAWSGGGSPNEKLFF
TRBJ1-1	TRBV6-2/TRBV6-3	TRBD1	.	TGTGCCAGCAGTTACGGCCAGGGGGCTAAAACTGAAGCTTTCTTT	CASSYGQGAKTEAFF
TRBJ2-3	TRBV19	TRBD1	few	TGTGCCAGTAGGAAACAGGGGGATGGCACAGATACGCAGTATTTT	CASRKQGDGTDTQYF
TRBJ2-5	TRBV18	.	.	TGTGCCAGCTCACCGGCACCACAAGAGACCCAGTACTTC	CASSPAPQETQYF
TRBJ1-2	TRBV14	.	.	TGTGCCAGCAGCCAAGACCGCAGGAGCTATGGCTACACCTTC	CASSQDRRSYGYTF
TRBJ2-7	TRBV2	.	.	TGTGCCGGAAGTGGGGGCGGGGCCTCCTACGAGCAGTACTTC	CAGSGGGASYEQYF
TRBJ1-5	TRBV15	.	.	TGTGCCACCAGCAGAGCGGCGGCAGGGGATCAGCCCCAGCATTTT	CATSRAAAGDQPQHF
TRBJ2-5	TRBV28	TRBD1	.	TGTGCCAGCAGCGAGACAGGGGTTGGGGAGACCCAGTACTTC	CASSETGVGETQYF